This T cell receptor beta chain was profiled in a study of CD8+ T cells in alopecia areata. Study-level information: Oral tofacitinib, 5 to 10 mg twice daily, was given in an open-label trial. The authors scored treated patients' severity by affected scalp percentage.

Study-level points and caveats: For patients receiving tofacitinib, scalp clonality and expanded CD8+ clones among the top 100 significantly decreased. Lesional scalp, especially alopecia totalis/universalis, showed higher clonality than normal scalp.

Stated treatment: oral pan-JAK inhibitor, 5-10 mg twice daily. The CDR3 sequence is 11 residues long. V gave up 0 bases and J gave up 4 bases, with 3 bases separating them. Germline loops: CDR1 DFQATT, CDR2 SNEGSKA (reference sequence). Following RNA extraction, reverse transcription yielded cDNA that acted as the sequencing template. Produced via immunoSEQ multiplex PCR; TCRdb's table is partial and in-frame only. The sample records around 300,000 clones, roughly 63% being singletons. On this clone: Its matching antigen is unknown.

V and J are TRBV20-1 and TRBJ2-5, with no clear D. The TCR sequence derives from a human donor with alopecia areata. This specimen was CD4+ T cells sorted from blood, taken around week 53, from a patient treated with tofacitinib. This CDR3 is CSAREAETQYF. CDR3 nucleotide sequence: TGCAGTGCTAGAGAGGCAGAGACCCAGTACTTC.